These 30 T cell receptor beta chains share one sample of origin, sequenced in a study of shared clonotypes between healthy human individuals. Generated by immunoSEQ multiplex PCR, the TCRdb table keeps only in-frame clones and is missing some. This repertoire shows about 980,000 clones, roughly 72% found once; its top ten account for around 1.5%. Source material: memory CD4+ T cells sorted from blood. Subset indicated: CD45RA-negative fraction. The source is a man aged 18-30 years in good health.

V gene TRBV19 combines with J gene TRBJ2-2, with TRBD2 matching 7 bases. This CDR3 has 16 residues. In germline, CDR1 is LNHDA, CDR2 SQIVND (reference sequence). With 4 bases clipped from V and 0 bases from J, the junction kept 5 bases outside the gene matches. CDR3 bases: TGTGCCAGTAGTACGGGACTACCCCCGAACACCGGGGAGCTGTTTTTT. Translated, it gives CASSTGLPPNTGELFF.

The V gene is TRBV15, the J gene TRBJ1-1, with unresolved D. CDR1 LNHNV and CDR2 YYDKDF come from the germline V gene (reference sequence). Trimming left V 0 bases short and J 2 bases short, with 10 bases between. CDR3 size: 15 residues. The CDR3 here is CATSRDRQVNTEAFF. The CDR3 region has the DNA TGTGCCACCAGCAGAGATAGACAAGTTAACACTGAAGCTTTCTTT.

The genes are TRBV28 and TRBJ2-5; TRBD1 agrees at 7 bases. This CDR3 has 16 residues. The V gene end was trimmed by 5 bases and the J gene end by 2 bases; junction bases not matched to a gene: 11. CDR1 MDHEN and CDR2 SYDVKM come from the germline V gene. The chain's CDR3 is CASSPIRTGKQETQYF. The CDR3, as DNA: TGTGCCAGCAGTCCAATAAGGACAGGTAAACAAGAGACCCAGTACTTC.

This rearrangement joins TRBV28 to TRBJ1-2, with a possible D match to TRBD1 (5 bases). The germline V gene encodes CDR1 MDHEN and CDR2 SYDVKM. The CDR3 runs 15 residues. V gave up 6 bases and J gave up 8 bases, with 22 bases separating them. The CDR3: CASSSLGLSRGGYTF. DNA of the CDR3: TGTGCCAGCAGCTCCTTGGGACTCTCGAGGGGAGGCTACACCTTC.

The chain links TRBV5-1 to TRBJ1-1; TRBD1 is a possible D gene (6 bases). Trimming pared 6 bases from V and 2 bases from J, leaving 17 bases between. The germline V gene has CDR1 SGHRS and CDR2 YFSETQ. This CDR3 comprises 15 residues. The DNA for the CDR3 is TGCGCCAGCACCCCACCGGGGGGCTCAAACACTGAAGCTTTCTTT. This gives the protein CASTPPGGSNTEAFF.

As regards this clone: This may come from a read error, since a much larger clone is one base off. The sample carries other DNA sequences with the same CDR3. The chain uses TRBV5-4 and TRBJ1-2, with D possibly being TRBD1 (6 bases). CDR1 and CDR2 from the germline V gene are SGHNT and YYREEE (reference sequence). There are 12 residues in the CDR3. The V end lost 4 bases, the J end lost 2 bases, and 6 bases lay between the germline ends. CDR3 residues: CASSGQNYGYTF. As DNA, the CDR3 is TGTGCCAGCAGCGGACAGAACTATGGCTACACCTTC.

The rearrangement links TRBV5-1 to TRBJ1-5, with TRBD1 matching 7 bases. The CDR3 has 14 amino acids. Germline assignment: CDR1 SGHRS and CDR2 YFSETQ. Losses at the gene ends were 2 bases for V and 6 bases for J; bases not matched to a gene: 5. The CDR3 loop is CASSLTGDSQPQHF. CDR3 bases: TGCGCCAGCAGCTTAACAGGGGACAGTCAGCCCCAGCATTTT.

The rearrangement joins TRBV10-3 to TRBJ2-7; the D gene is possibly TRBD2 (6 bases). CDR3 length: 14 residues. Germline CDR1 ENHRY, CDR2 SYGVKD. The V and J ends lost 3 bases and 0 bases respectively, with 9 bases between them. CDR3 sequence reads: CAISDAGSSYEQYF. The CDR3 DNA reads TGTGCCATCAGTGACGCCGGGAGCTCCTACGAGCAGTACTTC.

This sequence joins TRBV11-2 and TRBJ2-7; 7 bases line up with TRBD2. The CDR3 is made up of 16 amino acids. CDR1 is SGHAT and CDR2 is FQNNGV in the germline V gene. Unmatched junction bases numbered 10, after V lost 3 bases and J lost 2 bases. The CDR3 bases are TGTGCCAGCAGCTTTGGGATGGGAGGGACGACCTACGAGCAGTACTTC. This encodes CASSFGMGGTTYEQYF.

This clone was picked up one time. The CDR3 sequence: CASSRTSGGGEQYF. DNA for the CDR3: TGCGCCAGCAGCCGGACTAGCGGGGGTGGGGAGCAGTACTTC. The rearrangement uses TRBV4-1 and TRBJ2-7, with TRBD2 matching over 13 bases. The CDR3 extends over 14 amino acids. Germline V gene sequence: CDR1 MGHRA, CDR2 YSYEKL. V dropped 4 bases and J dropped 7; count of bases not matched to a gene: 4.

This rearrangement joins TRBV6-5 to TRBJ1-1; D perhaps matches TRBD1 (5 bases). V was trimmed by 6 bases and J by 5 bases, leaving 19 bases between them. The germline V gene encodes CDR1 MNHEY and CDR2 SVGAGI. This CDR3 spans 15 amino acids. CDR3 coding DNA: TGTGCCAGCAGGAGGGCAGGGCTTACGGAAACTGAAGCTTTCTTT. Its protein is CASRRAGLTETEAFF.

The V call is TRBV9, the J call TRBJ2-7, with a weak D call TRBD2 (6 bases). Germline loops: CDR1 SGDLS, CDR2 YYNGEE. The CDR3 is 15 amino acids. The V end lost 4 bases, the J end lost 0 bases, and 14 bases lay between the germline ends. CDR3 sequence: CASSPRGLGSYEQYF. CDR3 bases: TGTGCCAGCAGCCCCCGGGGGTTAGGCTCCTACGAGCAGTACTTC.

The chain joins TRBV7-2 to TRBJ2-2, with D perhaps TRBD2 (6 bases). CDR3 length: 15 amino acids. In germline, CDR1 is SGHTA, CDR2 FQGNSA. The V end was cut by 4 bases, the J end by 1 base, with 10 bases between. CDR3 coding DNA: TGTGCCAGCAGCTCACTAGCCTTGAACACCGGGGAGCTGTTTTTT. This sequence encodes CASSSLALNTGELFF.

The chain combines TRBV6-5 with TRBJ2-7, with TRBD2 identical over 12 bases. The ends lost 6 bases at V and 5 bases at J; junction bases unmatched: 8. This CDR3 comprises 15 residues. CDR1 is MNHEY, CDR2 SVGAGI, per germline. The CDR3 here is CASSSGLAGLNEQYF. DNA of the CDR3: TGTGCCAGCAGCTCAGGACTAGCGGGACTTAACGAGCAGTACTTC.

The V gene is TRBV6-5, the J gene TRBJ1-2; 7 bases map to TRBD1. Germline CDR1 MNHEY, CDR2 SVGAGI. The V segment lost 7 bases and the J segment 0 bases; nucleotides outside the gene matches: 8. This CDR3 is 15 amino acids long. Here the CDR3 reads CASTRGGTANYGYTF. The CDR3 nucleotides read TGTGCCAGCACACGTGGCGGGACAGCTAACTATGGCTACACCTTC.

This chain uses TRBV7-2 with TRBJ2-3; D gene ambiguous. V lost 5 bases, J lost 3 bases, and 9 bases lay in between. The CDR3 sequence is 13 residues long. CDR1 and CDR2 (germline): SGHTA, FQGNSA. The CDR3 DNA sequence: TGTGCCAGCAGCCTCTCTCTGACAGATACGCAGTATTTT. Amino acids: CASSLSLTDTQYF. Complete variable domain (other parts from reference TRBV7-2 and TRBJ2-3): GAGVSQSPSNKVTEKGKDVELRCDPISGHTALYWYRQSLGQGLEFLIYFQGNSAPDKSGLPSDRFSAERTGGSVSTLTIQRTQQEDSAVYLCASSLSLTDTQYFGPGTRLTVL.

The chain links TRBV27 to TRBJ2-2, with D possibly TRBD1 on 7 matching bases. V was pared by 3 bases and J by 3 bases, with 14 bases between. CDR1 and CDR2 (germline): MNHEY, SMNVEV (reference sequence). The CDR3 extends over 16 amino acids. CDR3 nucleotides: TGTGCCAGCAGTTTTAGGAGGGGGCGAGACACCGGGGAGCTGTTTTTT. It encodes CASSFRRGRDTGELFF.

CDR3 sequence: CASSSRDSYNEQFF. CDR3 DNA: TGTGCCAGCAGCTCTCGCGACAGCTACAATGAGCAGTTCTTC. The V gene is TRBV7-2, the J gene TRBJ2-1, with D perhaps TRBD1 (5 bases). The CDR3 extends over 14 amino acids. Germline-derived CDR1 and CDR2 are SGHTA and FQGNSA. The V and J ends lost 4 bases and 3 bases respectively, with 10 bases between them.

J is TRBJ2-7 and V is TRBV7-2, with TRBD2 matching over 8 bases. Trimming at V came to 1 base and at J to 2 bases, leaving 7 bases not matched to a gene. The V gene's germline CDR1 is SGHTA and CDR2 FQGNSA. This CDR3 contains 16 residues. The CDR3 DNA follows: TGTGCCAGCAGCTTAGACTCCGGGGGGGTCCCCTACGAGCAGTACTTC. Protein product: CASSLDSGGVPYEQYF. Based on the CDR3 plus reference TRBV7-2 and TRBJ2-7, the full variable domain is GAGVSQSPSNKVTEKGKDVELRCDPISGHTALYWYRQSLGQGLEFLIYFQGNSAPDKSGLPSDRFSAERTGGSVSTLTIQRTQQEDSAVYLCASSLDSGGVPYEQYFGPGTRLTVT.

The rearrangement links TRBV6-5 to TRBJ1-6; no clear D gene. Germline CDR1 and CDR2: MNHEY and SVGAGI. The length of the CDR3 is 14 residues. Deletions cut 6 bases from V and 9 bases from J, with 15 bases between. In nucleotides, the CDR3 is TGTGCCAGCAGGGGTGGGCCCTGGAGTTCACCCCTCCACTTT. It encodes CASRGGPWSSPLHF.

The chain employs TRBV27 and TRBJ1-5; possibly TRBD1 for D (5 bases). V dropped 0 bases and J dropped 6 bases, with 18 bases sitting between them. Germline CDR1 reads MNHEY; CDR2 reads SMNVEV (reference sequence). The CDR3 loop spans 17 amino acids. This chain's CDR3 is CASSLSRTGGGSQPQHF. The CDR3 region has the DNA TGTGCCAGCAGTTTATCGCGGACCGGTGGGGGGAGTCAGCCCCAGCATTTT.

This chain links TRBV29-1 with TRBJ2-5, with a possible D match to TRBD2 (5 bases). This CDR3 is 13 amino acids long. CDR1 is SQVTM, CDR2 ANQGSEA, per germline. The ends were cut back, 4 bases at V and 1 base at J, with 10 bases in the middle. This chain's CDR3 is CSVGVTIQETQYF. The DNA for the CDR3 is TGCAGCGTTGGCGTGACTATCCAAGAGACCCAGTACTTC.

V is TRBV19 and J is TRBJ1-6; the D gene is possibly TRBD1 (5 bases). V was clipped by 5 bases and J by 6 bases, with 14 bases between them. This CDR3 spans 15 amino acids. CDR1 and CDR2 (germline): LNHDA, SQIVND (reference sequence). CDR3 nucleotides: TGTGCCAGTAGTTCCGGGACGGTCGGTAATTCACCCCTCCACTTT. It translates to CASSSGTVGNSPLHF.

The chain is built from TRBV7-9 and TRBJ1-1, with D possibly TRBD1 on 6 matching bases. This CDR3 has 13 residues. Germline V lookup: CDR1 SEHNR, CDR2 FQNEAQ (reference sequence). Trimming took off 1 base at V and 6 bases at J, with 9 bases between the two ends. Here the CDR3 reads CASSLDRVSEAFF. The CDR3 nucleotides read TGTGCCAGCAGCTTAGACAGGGTGTCTGAAGCTTTCTTT. Variable domain in full (rest from reference TRBV7-9 and TRBJ1-1): DTGVSQNPRHKITKRGQNVTFRCDPISEHNRLYWYRQTLGQGPEFLTYFQNEAQLEKSRLLSDRFSAERPKGSFSTLEIQRTEQGDSAMYLCASSLDRVSEAFFGQGTRLTVV.

The CDR3 DNA reads TGTGCCAGCAGCCCGTGGGGGAACGCTTCACCCCTCCACTTT. Protein: CASSPWGNASPLHF. The chain carries TRBV25-1 and TRBJ1-6; tentatively, D is TRBD1 (5 bases). Germline lookup yields CDR1 MGHDK and CDR2 SYGVNS. The CDR3 has 14 residues. Trimming took off 6 bases at V and 9 bases at J, with 15 bases between the two ends.

The chain has TRBV27 and TRBJ2-6; D remains unclear. The V end lost 8 bases, the J end lost 2 bases, and 10 bases lay between the germline ends. The CDR3 spans 14 residues. Germline loops: CDR1 MNHEY, CDR2 SMNVEV (reference sequence). The CDR3 sequence is CASARLTGANVLTF. The CDR3, as DNA: TGTGCCAGCGCGAGGTTGACTGGGGCCAACGTCCTGACTTTC. The full variable domain, its missing parts supplied by reference TRBV27 and TRBJ2-6, is EAQVTQNPRYLITVTGKKLTVTCSQNMNHEYMSWYRQDPGLGLRQIYYSMNVEVTDKGDVPEGYKVSRKEKRNFPLILESPSPNQTSLYFCASARLTGANVLTFGAGSRLTVL.

The V gene is TRBV2, the J gene TRBJ2-7; D not resolved. Germline V gene data show CDR1 as SNHLY and CDR2 as FYNNEI. This CDR3 has 13 amino acids. V was shortened by 1 base and J by 2 bases, with 6 bases between the two germline ends. The CDR3 spells CASSEDTAYEQYF. The DNA for the CDR3 is TGTGCCAGCAGTGAAGACACAGCCTACGAGCAGTACTTC.

The chain couples TRBV11-2 to TRBJ1-1; perhaps TRBD1 as D (5 bases). Germline CDR1 SGHAT, CDR2 FQNNGV. Trimming removed 0 bases from V and 5 bases from J, with 13 bases in between. The CDR3 loop spans 15 amino acids. CDR3 loop: CASSLDRAGVTEAFF. CDR3 bases: TGTGCCAGCAGCTTAGACAGGGCGGGGGTGACTGAAGCTTTCTTT.

This chain joins TRBV6-1 and TRBJ2-4; TRBD1 might be the D (6 bases). This CDR3 contains 16 residues. V lost 1 base to trimming and J lost 6 bases, with 16 bases between them. CDR1 and CDR2 from the germline V gene are MNHNS and SASEGT. CDR3 in DNA: TGTGCCAGCAGTGAAGAGGACAGAAAGGGGTCAAACATTCAGTACTTC. Translating gives CASSEEDRKGSNIQYF.

The table lists this clone with a few counts. This chain uses TRBV30 with TRBJ1-1; D is undetermined. The CDR3 is made up of 12 amino acids. Trimming removed 0 bases at V and 10 bases at J, with 12 bases between. CDR1 and CDR2 (germline): GTSNPN, SVGIG (reference sequence). For the CDR3, the DNA is TGTGCCTGGAGTGTACGAAGTTTGGTAGCTTTCTTT. This gives the protein CAWSVRSLVAFF.